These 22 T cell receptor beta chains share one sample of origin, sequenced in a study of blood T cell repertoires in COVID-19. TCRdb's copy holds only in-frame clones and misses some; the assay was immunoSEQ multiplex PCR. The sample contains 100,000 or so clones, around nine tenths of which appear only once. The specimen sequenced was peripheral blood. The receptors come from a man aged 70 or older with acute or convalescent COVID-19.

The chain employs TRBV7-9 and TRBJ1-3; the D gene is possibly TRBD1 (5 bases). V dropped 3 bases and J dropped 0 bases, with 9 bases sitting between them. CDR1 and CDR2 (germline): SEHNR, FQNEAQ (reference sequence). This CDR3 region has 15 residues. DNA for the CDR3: TGTGCCAGCAGCTTCGAGACAGCCTCTGGAAACACCATATATTTT. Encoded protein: CASSFETASGNTIYF.

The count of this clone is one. CDR3 DNA sequence: TGTGCCAGCAGCCCTCGACTAGGTTACGAGCAGTACTTC. This encodes CASSPRLGYEQYF. The rearrangement joins TRBV7-2 to TRBJ2-7, with D tentatively TRBD2 (6 bases). Trimming stripped 5 bases from V and 4 bases from J, with 12 bases between. The germline gives CDR1 SGHTA, CDR2 FQGNSA. CDR3 length: 13 residues. The full variable domain, its missing parts supplied by reference TRBV7-2 and TRBJ2-7, is GAGVSQSPSNKVTEKGKDVELRCDPISGHTALYWYRQSLGQGLEFLIYFQGNSAPDKSGLPSDRFSAERTGGSVSTLTIQRTQQEDSAVYLCASSPRLGYEQYFGPGTRLTVT.

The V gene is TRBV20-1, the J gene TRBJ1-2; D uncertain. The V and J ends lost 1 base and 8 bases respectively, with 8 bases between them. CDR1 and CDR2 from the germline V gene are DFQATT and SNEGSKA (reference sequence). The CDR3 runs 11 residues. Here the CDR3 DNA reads TGCAGTGCTAGAGTGCCGGGGGGCTACACCTTC. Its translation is CSARVPGGYTF.

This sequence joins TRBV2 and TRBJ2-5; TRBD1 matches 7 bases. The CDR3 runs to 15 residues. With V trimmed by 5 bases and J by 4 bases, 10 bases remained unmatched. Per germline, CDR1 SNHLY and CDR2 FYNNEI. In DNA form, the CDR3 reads TGTGCCAGCAGTCCGACAGGGTCGGCGGGAGAGACCCAGTACTTC. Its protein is CASSPTGSAGETQYF.

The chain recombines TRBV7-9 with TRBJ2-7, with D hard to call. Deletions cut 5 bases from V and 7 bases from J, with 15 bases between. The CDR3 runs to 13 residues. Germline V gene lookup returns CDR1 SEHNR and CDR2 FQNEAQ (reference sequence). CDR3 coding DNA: TGTGCCAGCAGCACTGGAACTACTTGGGAGCAGTACTTC. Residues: CASSTGTTWEQYF. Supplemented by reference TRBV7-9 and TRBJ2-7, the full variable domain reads DTGVSQNPRHKITKRGQNVTFRCDPISEHNRLYWYRQTLGQGPEFLTYFQNEAQLEKSRLLSDRFSAERPKGSFSTLEIQRTEQGDSAMYLCASSTGTTWEQYFGPGTRLTVT.

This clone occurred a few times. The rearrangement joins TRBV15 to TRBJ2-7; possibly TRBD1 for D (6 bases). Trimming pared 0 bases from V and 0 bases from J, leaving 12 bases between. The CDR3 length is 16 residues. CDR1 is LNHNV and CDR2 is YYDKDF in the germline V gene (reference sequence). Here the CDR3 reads CATSREGTRSSYEQYF. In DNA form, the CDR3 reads TGTGCCACCAGCAGAGAGGGGACACGCAGCTCCTACGAGCAGTACTTC.

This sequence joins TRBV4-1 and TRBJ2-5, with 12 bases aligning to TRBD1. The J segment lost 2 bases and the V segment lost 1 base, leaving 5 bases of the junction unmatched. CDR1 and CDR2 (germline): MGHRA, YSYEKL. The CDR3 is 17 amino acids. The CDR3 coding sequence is TGCGCCAGCAGCCAAGGCCGGGACAGGGGGCTGCAAGAGACCCAGTACTTC. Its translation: CASSQGRDRGLQETQYF.

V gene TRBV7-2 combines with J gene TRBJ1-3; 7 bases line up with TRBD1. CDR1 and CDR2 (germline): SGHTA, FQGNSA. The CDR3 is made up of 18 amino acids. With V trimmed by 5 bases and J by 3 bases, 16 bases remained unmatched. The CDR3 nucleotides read TGTGCCAGCAGCCCATTCCCTAGGACAGGTAGAAATGGAAACACCATATATTTT. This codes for CASSPFPRTGRNGNTIYF.

The CDR3 bases are TGTGCCAGCAGTTCGGACAGTCGAATGGTAGCTTTCTTT. Protein product: CASSSDSRMVAFF. This rearrangement joins TRBV6-5 to TRBJ1-1; D may be TRBD1 (6 bases). V lost 4 bases and J lost 10, with 16 bases in between. Germline V gene data show CDR1 as MNHEY and CDR2 as SVGAGI. CDR3 length: 13 amino acids.

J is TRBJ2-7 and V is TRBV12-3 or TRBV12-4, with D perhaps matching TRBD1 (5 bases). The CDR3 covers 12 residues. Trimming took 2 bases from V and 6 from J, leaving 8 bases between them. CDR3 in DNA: TGTGCCAGCAGTTTACCCAGGGCCGAGCAGTACTTC. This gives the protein CASSLPRAEQYF.

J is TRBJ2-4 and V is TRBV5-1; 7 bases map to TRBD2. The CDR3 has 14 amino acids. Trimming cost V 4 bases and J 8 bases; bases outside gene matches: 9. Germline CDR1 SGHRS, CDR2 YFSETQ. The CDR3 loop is CASSLGEGPDIQYF. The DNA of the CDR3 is TGCGCCAGCAGCCTTGGGGAGGGCCCGGACATTCAGTACTTC.

The CDR3 sequence is CASRSTDRDYGYTF. DNA of the CDR3: TGTGCCAGCAGATCAACCGACAGAGACTATGGCTACACCTTC. J is TRBJ1-2 and V is TRBV6-5; a possible D gene is TRBD1 (5 bases). CDR3 length: 14 amino acids. V lost 6 bases and J 3 bases, leaving 14 bases between the germline ends. Germline V CDR1 and CDR2: MNHEY, SVGAGI.

This CDR3 is CASSLGSGANSPLHF. The CDR3 nucleotides read TGCGCCAGCAGCTTGGGGTCAGGGGCCAATTCACCCCTCCACTTT. The rearrangement links TRBV5-1 to TRBJ1-6; TRBD1 might be the D (6 bases). The V gene lost 0 bases and the J gene lost 7 bases, with 11 bases spanning the gap. This CDR3 comprises 15 residues. Germline CDR1 reads SGHRS; CDR2 reads YFSETQ. The full variable domain, in which reference TRBV5-1 and TRBJ1-6 provide the parts outside the CDR3, is KAGVTQTPRYLIKTRGQQVTLSCSPISGHRSVSWYQQTPGQGLQFLFEYFSETQRNKGNFPGRFSGRQFSNSRSEMNVSTLELGDSALYLCASSLGSGANSPLHFGNGTRLTVT.

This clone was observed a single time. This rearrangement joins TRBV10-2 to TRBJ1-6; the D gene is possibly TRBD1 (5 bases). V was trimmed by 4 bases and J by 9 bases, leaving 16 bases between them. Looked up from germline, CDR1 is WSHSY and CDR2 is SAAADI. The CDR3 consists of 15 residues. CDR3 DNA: TGCGCCAGCAGTGTTGGCAGGGCCTCGAGTTCACCCCTCCACTTT. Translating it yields CASSVGRASSSPLHF.

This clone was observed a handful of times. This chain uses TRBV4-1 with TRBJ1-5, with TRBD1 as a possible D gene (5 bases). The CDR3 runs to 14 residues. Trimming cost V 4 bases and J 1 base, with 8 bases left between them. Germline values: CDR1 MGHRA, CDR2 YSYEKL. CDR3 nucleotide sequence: TGCGCCAGCAGCCCGGGACTGAGCAATCAGCCCCAGCATTTT. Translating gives CASSPGLSNQPQHF.

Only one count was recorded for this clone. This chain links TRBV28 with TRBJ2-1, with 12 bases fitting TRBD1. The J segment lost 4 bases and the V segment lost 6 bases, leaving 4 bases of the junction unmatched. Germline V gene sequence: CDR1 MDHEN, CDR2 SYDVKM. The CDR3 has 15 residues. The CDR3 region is CASRAGQGAYNEQFF. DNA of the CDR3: TGTGCCAGCAGGGCGGGACAGGGGGCTTACAATGAGCAGTTCTTC. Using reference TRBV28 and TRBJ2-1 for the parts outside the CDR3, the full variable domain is DVKVTQSSRYLVKRTGEKVFLECVQDMDHENMFWYRQDPGLGLRLIYFSYDVKMKEKGDIPEGYSVSREKKERFSLILESASTNQTSMYLCASRAGQGAYNEQFFGPGTRLTVL.

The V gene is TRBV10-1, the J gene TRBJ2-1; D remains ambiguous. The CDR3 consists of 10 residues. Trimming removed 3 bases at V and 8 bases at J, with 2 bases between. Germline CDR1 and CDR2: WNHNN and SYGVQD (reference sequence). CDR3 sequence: CASSDYEQFF. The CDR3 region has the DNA TGCGCCAGCAGTGACTATGAGCAGTTCTTC.

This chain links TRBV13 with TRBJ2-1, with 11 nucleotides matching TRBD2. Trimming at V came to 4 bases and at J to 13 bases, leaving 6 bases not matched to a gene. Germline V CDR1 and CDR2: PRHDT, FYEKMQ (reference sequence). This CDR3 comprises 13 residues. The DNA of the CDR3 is TGTGCCAGCAGCTCCCTAGCGGGAGGTTACCAGTTCTTC. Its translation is CASSSLAGGYQFF.

Here the CDR3 reads CASSPQTGRNSPLHF. CDR3 nucleotide sequence: TGTGCCAGCAGCCCGCAGACAGGGAGGAATTCACCCCTCCACTTT. The chain combines TRBV7-2 with TRBJ1-6; 7 nucleotides match TRBD1. CDR1 is SGHTA, CDR2 FQGNSA, per germline. Trimming at V came to 5 bases and at J to 7 bases, leaving 8 bases not matched to a gene. The CDR3 spans 15 residues.

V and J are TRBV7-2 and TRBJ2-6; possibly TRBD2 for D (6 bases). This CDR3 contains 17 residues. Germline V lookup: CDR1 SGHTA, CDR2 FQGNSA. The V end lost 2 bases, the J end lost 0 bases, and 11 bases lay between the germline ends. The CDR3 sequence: CASSLLAVGSGANVLTF. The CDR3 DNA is TGTGCCAGCAGCTTATTAGCGGTCGGCTCTGGGGCCAACGTCCTGACTTTC.

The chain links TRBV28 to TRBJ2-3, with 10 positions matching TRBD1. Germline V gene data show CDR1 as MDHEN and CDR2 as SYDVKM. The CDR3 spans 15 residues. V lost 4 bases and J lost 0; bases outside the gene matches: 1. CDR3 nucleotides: TGTGCCAGCAGTTCGGGACAGGGGAGCACAGATACGCAGTATTTT. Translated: CASSSGQGSTDTQYF.

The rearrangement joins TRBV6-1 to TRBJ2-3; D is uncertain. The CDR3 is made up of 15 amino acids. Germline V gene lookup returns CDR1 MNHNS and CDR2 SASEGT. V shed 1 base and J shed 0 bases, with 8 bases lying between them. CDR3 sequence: CASSEEMRSTDTQYF. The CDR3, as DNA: TGTGCCAGCAGTGAAGAAATGAGGAGCACAGATACGCAGTATTTT.